A single T cell receptor beta chain is shown here with its context. As yet, its antigen is unknown. This sample was included in a study of T cell responses to AZD1222 COVID-19 vaccine. Study at large: Timing groups of about 4 and about 12 weeks for second doses were pooled. Study-level points and caveats: Targeting of unmutated variant regions was reportedly seen in nearly half of spike-specific TCRs. No repertoire was sampled before or during the peak T cell response, only after it. Spike-specific TCR depth and breadth grew after two AZD1222 doses.

Measured with immunoSEQ multiplex PCR; TCRdb has only the in-frame clones, and not every one. The table lists fewer than 90,000 clones, more than 70% of them singletons. The sample was peripheral blood, taken on day 0 of AZD1222 vaccination. The source is an adult in good health.

CDR3 residues: CASMGPFSGELFF. In DNA, the CDR3 is TGTGCCAGCATGGGACCGTTCTCCGGGGAGCTGTTTTTT. The V call is TRBV2, the J call TRBJ2-2; D is tentatively TRBD1 or TRBD2 (5 bases each). Germline assignment: CDR1 SNHLY and CDR2 FYNNEI. V was cut by 7 bases and J by 6 bases, with 12 bases left in between. The CDR3 is 13 amino acids.